This section outlines one T cell receptor beta chain sequence together with its context. The data are from a study of blood T cell repertoires in COVID-19. Study-level background: Sample material is recorded as cDNA or gDNA derived from T cells, B-cell-depleted T cells, or PBMCs.

Sequencing used immunoSEQ multiplex PCR; TCRdb keeps in-frame clones, though not all of them. The sample holds some 160,000 clones, 70% to 90% seen once. CDR1 and CDR2 from the germline V gene are SNHLY and FYNNEI. Unmatched junction bases numbered 8, after V lost 7 bases and J lost 5 bases. CDR3 length equals 15 residues. This receptor was obtained from a man aged 60 to 75 with acute or convalescent COVID-19. What was sequenced was peripheral blood. The chain joins TRBV2 to TRBJ1-3; 10 bases are a match to TRBD1. CDR3 DNA sequence: TGTGCCAGCATCGAGACAGGGGGCGTTAGAAACACCATATATTTT. Its translation: CASIETGGVRNTIYF.